These T cell receptor beta chains were read from a single sample in a study of cytomegalovirus exposure and HLA in healthy donors. This table comes from immunoSEQ multiplex PCR, and its TCRdb copy is limited to in-frame clones, with some not included. This repertoire shows approximately 240,000 clones, around 89% found once; its top ten account for 0.95% to 1.1%. Sequenced input: PBMCs. These receptors originate from a woman between 18 and 29 years old in good health and CMV-seronegative. The conserved cysteine and the conserved F or W are not part of the CDR3 here. A D gene is named only where the DNA matches it firmly.

V gene: TRBV4-3; D gene: TRBD2; CDR3 protein: ASSQATSGVYNEQF
V gene: TRBV27; D gene: TRBD2; CDR3 protein: ASSPQTSGEQF
V gene: TRBV11-2; D gene: TRBD2; CDR3 protein: ASGTSGGSLSYNEQF
V gene: TRBV6-1; D gene: -; CDR3 protein: ASSKQTGTKNIQY
V gene: TRBV5-1; D gene: TRBD2; CDR3 protein: ASSLAAGELANEQY
V gene: TRBV27; D gene: -; CDR3 protein: ASSLQGQPQH
V gene: TRBV5-4; D gene: TRBD2; CDR3 protein: ASSLRTSGQDTQY
V gene: TRBV2; D gene: -; CDR3 protein: ASSDLEQKANYGYT
V gene: TRBV5-6; D gene: TRBD1; CDR3 protein: ASSWGQNYEQY
V gene: TRBV5-1; D gene: TRBD1; CDR3 protein: ASSLQGGQSSPLH
V gene: TRBV4-2; D gene: -; CDR3 protein: ASSQELSSYNSPLH
V gene: TRBV7-9; D gene: TRBD1; CDR3 protein: ASSSGQGMYEQY
V gene: TRBV7-6; D gene: TRBD1; CDR3 protein: ASSSGGTEAF
V gene: TRBV19; D gene: TRBD1; CDR3 protein: ASSIPGQGRGTEAF
V gene: TRBV5-1; D gene: -; CDR3 protein: ASSNLPQGTDTQY
V gene: TRBV6-5; D gene: TRBD2; CDR3 protein: ASSGQGGGGYEQY
V gene: TRBV5-6; D gene: -; CDR3 protein: ASSRDFSGEQY
V gene: TRBV9; D gene: TRBD1; CDR3 protein: ASSPGQGEETQY
V gene: TRBV11-2; D gene: -; CDR3 protein: ASSLPAGGSNSGANVLT
V gene: TRBV29-1; D gene: -; CDR3 protein: SVERDMVDEQY
V gene: TRBV4-1; D gene: TRBD1; CDR3 protein: ASSQSLRTGSYNEQF
V gene: TRBV5-6; D gene: -; CDR3 protein: ASSSAGGSTDTQY
V gene: TRBV6-1; D gene: -; CDR3 protein: ASSGLRLYYEQY
V gene: TRBV25-1; D gene: -; CDR3 protein: ASSDARQLRTEAF
V gene: TRBV2; D gene: -; CDR3 protein: AISGKSTGELF
V gene: TRBV5-1; D gene: TRBD1; CDR3 protein: ASSLGSDRASEQY
V gene: TRBV7-8; D gene: -; CDR3 protein: ASSLALASNQPQH
V gene: TRBV9; D gene: -; CDR3 protein: ASSVLGADTQY
V gene: TRBV6-5; D gene: -; CDR3 protein: ASSYRVSYEQY
V gene: TRBV18; D gene: TRBD2; CDR3 protein: ASSATTGTSGGNEQY
V gene: TRBV5-4; D gene: TRBD1; CDR3 protein: ASRFDRGRYNEQF
V gene: TRBV7-9; D gene: -; CDR3 protein: ASSPGKSSYNEQF
V gene: TRBV5-6; D gene: -; CDR3 protein: ASSLVVRRGDTEAF
V gene: TRBV12-5; D gene: -; CDR3 protein: ASGLLGTYEQY
V gene: TRBV29-1; D gene: -; CDR3 protein: SVGVDSQGYEQY
V gene: TRBV2; D gene: TRBD2; CDR3 protein: ASRRLANEQY
V gene: TRBV11-2; D gene: -; CDR3 protein: ASSRETGLSGNTIY